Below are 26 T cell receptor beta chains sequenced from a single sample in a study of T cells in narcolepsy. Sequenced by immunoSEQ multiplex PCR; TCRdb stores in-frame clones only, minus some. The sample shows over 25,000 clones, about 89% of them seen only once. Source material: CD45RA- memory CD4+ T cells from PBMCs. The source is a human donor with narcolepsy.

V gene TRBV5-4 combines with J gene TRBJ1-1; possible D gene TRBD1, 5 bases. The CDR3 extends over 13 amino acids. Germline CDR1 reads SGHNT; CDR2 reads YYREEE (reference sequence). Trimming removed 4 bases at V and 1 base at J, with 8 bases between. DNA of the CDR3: TGTGCCAGCAGCCGCCAGGGGAACACTGAAGCTTTCTTT. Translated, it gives CASSRQGNTEAFF. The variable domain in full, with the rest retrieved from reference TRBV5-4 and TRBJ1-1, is ETGVTQSPTHLIKTRGQQVTLRCSSQSGHNTVSWYQQALGQGPQFIFQYYREEENGRGNFPPRFSGLQFPNYSSELNVNALELDDSALYLCASSRQGNTEAFFGQGTRLTVV.

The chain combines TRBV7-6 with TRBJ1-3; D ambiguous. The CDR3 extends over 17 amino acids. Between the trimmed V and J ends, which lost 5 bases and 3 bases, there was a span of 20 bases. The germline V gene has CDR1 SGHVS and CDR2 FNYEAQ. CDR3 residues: CASSPRTAGSFGNTIYF. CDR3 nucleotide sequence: TGTGCCAGCAGCCCGCGGACGGCCGGGTCATTTGGAAACACCATATATTTT.

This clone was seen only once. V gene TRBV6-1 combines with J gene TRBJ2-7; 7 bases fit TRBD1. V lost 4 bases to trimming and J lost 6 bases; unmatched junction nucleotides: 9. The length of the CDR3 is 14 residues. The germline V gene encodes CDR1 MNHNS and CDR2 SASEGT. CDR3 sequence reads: CASSGRQGLSEQYV. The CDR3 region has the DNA TGTGCCAGCAGTGGCAGACAGGGTCTGAGCGAGCAGTACGTC.

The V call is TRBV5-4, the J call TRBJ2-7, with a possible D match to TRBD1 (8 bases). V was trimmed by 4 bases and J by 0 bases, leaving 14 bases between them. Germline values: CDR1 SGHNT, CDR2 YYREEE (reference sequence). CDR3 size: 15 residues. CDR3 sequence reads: CASSQRGQASYEQYF. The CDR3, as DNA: TGTGCCAGCAGCCAGCGGGGACAGGCCTCCTACGAGCAGTACTTC.

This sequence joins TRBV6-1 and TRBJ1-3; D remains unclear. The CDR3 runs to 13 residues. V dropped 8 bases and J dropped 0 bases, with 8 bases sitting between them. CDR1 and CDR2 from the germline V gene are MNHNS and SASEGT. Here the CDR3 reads CASVSVSGNTIYF. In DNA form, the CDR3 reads TGTGCCAGCGTTAGTGTCTCTGGAAACACCATATATTTT.

In DNA, the CDR3 is TGCGCCAGCAGCTTGTCGGGTCCTAATGAAAAACTGTTTTTT. Translating gives CASSLSGPNEKLFF. The chain uses TRBV5-1 and TRBJ1-4; D not certain. The V end was cut by 1 base, the J end by 3 bases, with 7 bases between. The CDR3 is 14 amino acids. Looked up from germline, CDR1 is SGHRS and CDR2 is YFSETQ.

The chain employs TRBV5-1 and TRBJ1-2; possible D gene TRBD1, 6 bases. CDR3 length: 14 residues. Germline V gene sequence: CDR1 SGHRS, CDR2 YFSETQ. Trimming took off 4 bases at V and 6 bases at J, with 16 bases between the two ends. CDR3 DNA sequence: TGCGCCAGCAGCCCCAGCGGACAGAGAAATGGCTACACCTTC. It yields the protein CASSPSGQRNGYTF.

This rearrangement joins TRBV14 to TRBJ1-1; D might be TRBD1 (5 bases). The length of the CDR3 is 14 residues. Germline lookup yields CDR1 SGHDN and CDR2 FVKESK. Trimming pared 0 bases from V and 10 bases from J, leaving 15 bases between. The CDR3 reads CASSQDWGDGGAFF. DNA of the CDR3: TGTGCCAGCAGCCAAGATTGGGGCGACGGGGGAGCTTTCTTT.

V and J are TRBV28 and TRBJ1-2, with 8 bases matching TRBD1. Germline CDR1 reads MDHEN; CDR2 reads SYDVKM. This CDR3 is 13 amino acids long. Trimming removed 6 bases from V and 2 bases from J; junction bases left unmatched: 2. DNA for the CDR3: TGTGCCAGCAGGAGGACAGGGAACTATGGCTACACCTTC. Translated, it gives CASRRTGNYGYTF.

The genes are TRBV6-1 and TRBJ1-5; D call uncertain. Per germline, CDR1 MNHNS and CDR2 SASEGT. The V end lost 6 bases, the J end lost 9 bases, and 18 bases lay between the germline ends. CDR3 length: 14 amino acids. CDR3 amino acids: CASSRPPARWPQHF. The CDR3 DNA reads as TGTGCCAGCAGCCGCCCCCCGGCAAGGTGGCCCCAGCATTTT.

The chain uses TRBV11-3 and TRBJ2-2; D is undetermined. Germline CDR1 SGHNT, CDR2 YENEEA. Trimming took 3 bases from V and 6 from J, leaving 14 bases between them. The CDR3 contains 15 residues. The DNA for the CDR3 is TGTGCCAGCAGCTTCATCAGTCTTAGCTCCGGGGAGCTGTTTTTT. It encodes CASSFISLSSGELFF.

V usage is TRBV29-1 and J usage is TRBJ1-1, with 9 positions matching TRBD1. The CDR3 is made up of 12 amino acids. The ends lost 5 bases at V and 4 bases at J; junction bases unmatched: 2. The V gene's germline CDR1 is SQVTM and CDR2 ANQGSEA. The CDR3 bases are TGCAGCGTTACAGGGGGCCCCACTGAAGCTTTCTTT. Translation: CSVTGGPTEAFF.

The CDR3 sequence: CASSLTPGQSSGNTIYF. CDR3 coding DNA: TGTGCCAGCAGCCTCACGCCGGGACAGAGCTCTGGAAACACCATATATTTT. The chain carries TRBV7-9 and TRBJ1-3, with 7 bases fitting TRBD1. The CDR3 spans 17 residues. Losses at the gene ends were 5 bases for V and 0 bases for J; bases not matched to a gene: 10. Germline CDR1 is SEHNR and CDR2 is FQNEAQ (reference sequence).

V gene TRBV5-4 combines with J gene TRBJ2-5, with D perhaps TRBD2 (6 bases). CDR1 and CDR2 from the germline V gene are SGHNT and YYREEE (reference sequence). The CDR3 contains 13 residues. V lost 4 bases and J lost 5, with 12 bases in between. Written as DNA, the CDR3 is TGTGCCAGCAGCCCCGCTGGGGGGGAGACCCAGTACTTC. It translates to CASSPAGGETQYF.

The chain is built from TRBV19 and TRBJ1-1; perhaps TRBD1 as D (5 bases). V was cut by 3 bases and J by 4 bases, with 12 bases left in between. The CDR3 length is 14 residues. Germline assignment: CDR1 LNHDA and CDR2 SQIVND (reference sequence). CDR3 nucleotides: TGTGCCAGTAGTATTAAGGGGCAGGGCACTGAAGCTTTCTTT. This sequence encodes CASSIKGQGTEAFF.

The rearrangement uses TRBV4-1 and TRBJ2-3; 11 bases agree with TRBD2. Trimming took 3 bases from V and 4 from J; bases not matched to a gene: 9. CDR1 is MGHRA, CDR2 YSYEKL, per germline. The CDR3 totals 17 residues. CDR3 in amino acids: CASSHGRTSGFPDTQYF. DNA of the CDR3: TGCGCCAGCAGCCATGGCCGGACTAGCGGGTTTCCAGATACGCAGTATTTT.

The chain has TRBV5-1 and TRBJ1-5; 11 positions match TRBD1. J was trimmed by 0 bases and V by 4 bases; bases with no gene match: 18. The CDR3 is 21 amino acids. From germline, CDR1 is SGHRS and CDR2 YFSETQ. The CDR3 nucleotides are TGCGCCAGCAGCCCTGGAGCTGAGCGGGACAGGGGGAAATATAGCAATCAGCCCCAGCATTTT. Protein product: CASSPGAERDRGKYSNQPQHF.

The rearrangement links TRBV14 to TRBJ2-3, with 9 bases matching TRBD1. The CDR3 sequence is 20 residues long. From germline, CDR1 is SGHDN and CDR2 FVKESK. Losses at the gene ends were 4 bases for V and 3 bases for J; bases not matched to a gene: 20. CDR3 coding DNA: TGTGCCAGCAGCCGTACCGCTGGGACAGGGTATCGTCTAAAGACAGATACGCAGTATTTT. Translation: CASSRTAGTGYRLKTDTQYF.

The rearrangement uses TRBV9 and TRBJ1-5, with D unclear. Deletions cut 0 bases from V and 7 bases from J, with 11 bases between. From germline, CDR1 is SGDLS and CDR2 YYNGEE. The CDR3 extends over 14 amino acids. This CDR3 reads CASSVGAAGQPQHF. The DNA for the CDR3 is TGTGCCAGCAGCGTAGGGGCAGCTGGCCAGCCCCAGCATTTT.

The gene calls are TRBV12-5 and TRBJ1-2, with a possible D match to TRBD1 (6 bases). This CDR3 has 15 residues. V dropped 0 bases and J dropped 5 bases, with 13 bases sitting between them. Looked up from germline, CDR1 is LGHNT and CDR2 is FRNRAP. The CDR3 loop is CASGLVDRPIYGYTF. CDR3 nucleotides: TGTGCTAGTGGTTTGGTAGACAGGCCAATTTATGGCTACACCTTC.

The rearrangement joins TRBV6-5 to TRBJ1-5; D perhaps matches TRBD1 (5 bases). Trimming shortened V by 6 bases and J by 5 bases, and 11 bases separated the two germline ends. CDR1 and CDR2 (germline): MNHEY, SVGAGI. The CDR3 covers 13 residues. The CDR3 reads CASSGTQDQPQHF. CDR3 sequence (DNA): TGTGCCAGCAGCGGAACACAGGATCAGCCCCAGCATTTT.

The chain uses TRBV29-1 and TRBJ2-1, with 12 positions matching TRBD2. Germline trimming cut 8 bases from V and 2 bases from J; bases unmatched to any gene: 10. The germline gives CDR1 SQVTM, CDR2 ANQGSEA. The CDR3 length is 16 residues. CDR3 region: CSSRLAGGRTYNEQFF. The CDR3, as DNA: TGCAGCTCTCGGCTAGCGGGGGGGCGGACCTACAATGAGCAGTTCTTC.

CDR3 bases: TGTGCCAGCAGCCTCAGGACAGGGTATAATTCACCCCTCCACTTT. It translates to CASSLRTGYNSPLHF. V and J are TRBV7-2 and TRBJ1-6; 8 bases agree with TRBD1. Germline V CDR1 and CDR2: SGHTA, FQGNSA. CDR3 length: 15 amino acids. V was clipped by 5 bases and J by 4 bases; unmatched bases: 4.

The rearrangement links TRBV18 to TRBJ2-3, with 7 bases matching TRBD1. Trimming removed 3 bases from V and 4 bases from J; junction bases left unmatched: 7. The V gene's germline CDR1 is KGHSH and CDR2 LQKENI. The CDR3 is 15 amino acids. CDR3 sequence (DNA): TGTGCCAGCTCACCGGGACAGCCTGTCGCAGATACGCAGTATTTT. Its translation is CASSPGQPVADTQYF.

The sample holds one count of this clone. DNA of the CDR3: TGTGCCAGCAGCCTCTCGGCCCACTCCTACGAGCAGTACGTC. Translated: CASSLSAHSYEQYV. J is TRBJ2-7 and V is TRBV11-2; D ambiguous. This CDR3 comprises 14 residues. Germline V gives CDR1 SGHAT, CDR2 FQNNGV. V lost 5 bases to trimming and J lost 0 bases, with 11 bases between them.

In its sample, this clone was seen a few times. The CDR3 DNA is TGTGCCAGCAGCTTGGCGGGACAGGGGGCAGGGGAGACCCAGTACTTC. Its protein is CASSLAGQGAGETQYF. The rearrangement uses TRBV7-6 and TRBJ2-5, with 12 bases that match TRBD1. V shed 3 bases, J shed 5 bases, and the junction held 7 bases outside the gene matches. This CDR3 spans 16 amino acids. The germline CDR1 and CDR2 sequences are SGHVS and FNYEAQ.